This T cell receptor (beta chain) was sequenced for a study of T cell responses to AZD1222 COVID-19 vaccine. Overall study: The study pooled second doses at about 4 or about 12 weeks.

Germline CDR1 SGHRS, CDR2 YFSETQ. The V end lost 4 bases, the J end lost 6 bases, and 22 bases lay between the germline ends. The CDR3 is 16 amino acids. The data were produced by immunoSEQ multiplex PCR, yet TCRdb's version contains in-frame clones alone and is incomplete. The table includes 100,000 to 150,000 clones, 75% to 95% detected once. V usage is TRBV5-1 and J usage is TRBJ1-1; D may be TRBD1 (6 bases). The material was peripheral blood, obtained on day 0 of AZD1222 vaccination. This receptor was taken from an adult in good health. CDR3 sequence: CASSLAGGGAMAEAFF. Written as DNA, the CDR3 is TGCGCCAGCAGCCTAGCAGGAGGGGGGGCGATGGCTGAAGCTTTCTTT. Variable domain in full (rest from reference TRBV5-1 and TRBJ1-1): KAGVTQTPRYLIKTRGQQVTLSCSPISGHRSVSWYQQTPGQGLQFLFEYFSETQRNKGNFPGRFSGRQFSNSRSEMNVSTLELGDSALYLCASSLAGGGAMAEAFFGQGTRLTVV.